This passage covers 23 T cell receptor beta chains from one sample sequenced in a study of a mutant IDH1 vaccine in newly diagnosed glioma. Some clones are missing from TCRdb's copy, which holds only in-frame ones; the method was immunoSEQ multiplex PCR. Of approximately 56,000 clones detected, 65% appear once; the ten largest clones hold about 4.8%. For these TCRs, the target antigens are not known. Time point indicated: week 47, end of study. Alongside topical imiquimod, each dose of vaccine comprised 300 ug of mutant IDH1 20-mer peptide. The sequences come from peripheral blood mononuclear cells (PBMCs), collected from a glioma patient whose treatment included an IDH1 peptide vaccine. These receptors originate from a man aged 35 to 55 with glioma. Some clones in this sample may be carry-over from other donors' samples.

The chain carries TRBV7-2 and TRBJ2-5; D is possibly TRBD2 (6 bases). CDR1 is SGHTA and CDR2 is FQGNSA in the germline V gene. Trimming stripped 5 bases from V and 5 bases from J, with 15 bases between. The CDR3 sequence is 14 residues long. CDR3 sequence (DNA): TGTGCCAGCAGCACGGGACTGTCCGGGGAGACCCAGTACTTC. This translates into CASSTGLSGETQYF. The variable domain in full, completed from reference TRBV7-2 and TRBJ2-5, reads GAGVSQSPSNKVTEKGKDVELRCDPISGHTALYWYRQSLGQGLEFLIYFQGNSAPDKSGLPSDRFSAERTGGSVSTLTIQRTQQEDSAVYLCASSTGLSGETQYFGPGTRLLVL.

This clone was counted a single time. The genes are TRBV5-1 and TRBJ2-5, with D perhaps matching TRBD1 or TRBD2 (5 bases each). The length of the CDR3 is 15 residues. The ends were cut back, 1 base at V and 5 bases at J, with 15 bases in the middle. CDR1 and CDR2 (germline): SGHRS, YFSETQ. CDR3 sequence: CASSLSLGRGETQYF. The CDR3 region has the DNA TGCGCCAGCAGCTTGTCGCTAGGTCGGGGCGAGACCCAGTACTTC.

The table lists this clone with a count of one. The gene calls are TRBV2 and TRBJ1-1; D gene ambiguous. The CDR3 length is 14 residues. V was clipped by 1 base and J by 5 bases, with 11 bases between them. From germline, CDR1 is SNHLY and CDR2 FYNNEI. The CDR3 is CASSEEQYWTEAFF. DNA of the CDR3: TGTGCCAGCAGTGAAGAGCAGTATTGGACTGAAGCTTTCTTT.

This clone was observed a few times. This chain links TRBV6-5 with TRBJ2-5; 12 bases are shared with TRBD2. The CDR3 loop spans 14 amino acids. The J segment lost 5 bases and the V segment lost 4 bases, leaving 2 bases of the junction unmatched. The germline gives CDR1 MNHEY, CDR2 SVGAGI. The CDR3 loop reads CASSSGLAGETQYF. In DNA form, the CDR3 reads TGTGCCAGCAGTTCAGGACTAGCGGGGGAGACCCAGTACTTC.

This sequence joins TRBV7-9 and TRBJ2-5; 9 nucleotides agree with TRBD1. This CDR3 has 14 amino acids. Germline CDR1 and CDR2: SEHNR and FQNEAQ (reference sequence). The J segment lost 5 bases and the V segment lost 5 bases, leaving 6 bases of the junction unmatched. The chain's CDR3 is CASSKPGTGETQYF. The CDR3 nucleotides read TGTGCCAGCAGCAAACCCGGGACAGGGGAGACCCAGTACTTC.

The chain is built from TRBV19 and TRBJ1-3, with no clear D. V gave up 4 bases and J gave up 0 bases, with 13 bases separating them. This CDR3 region has 16 residues. From germline, CDR1 is LNHDA and CDR2 SQIVND (reference sequence). This CDR3 reads CASSTRTESSGNTIYF. The DNA for the CDR3 is TGTGCCAGTAGTACACGGACGGAGAGCTCTGGAAACACCATATATTTT.

A few counts support this clone. This chain joins TRBV6-4 and TRBJ1-5; D gene unclear. CDR3 length equals 14 residues. Trimming shortened V by 6 bases and J by 3 bases, and 12 bases separated the two germline ends. The V gene's germline CDR1 is MRHNA and CDR2 SNTAGT. The CDR3 reads CASRRASHNQPQHF. The CDR3 DNA reads as TGTGCCAGCAGAAGGGCCTCTCACAATCAGCCCCAGCATTTT.

The chain combines TRBV6-1 with TRBJ2-7, with unresolved D. V was pared by 7 bases and J by 2 bases, with 18 bases between. Germline lookup yields CDR1 MNHNS and CDR2 SASEGT. The CDR3 extends over 15 amino acids. CDR3 nucleotides: TGTGCCAGCACTGAGATACTTAGATGGCCCTACGAGCAGTACTTC. The encoded protein is CASTEILRWPYEQYF.

The V call is TRBV6-5, the J call TRBJ2-3; possibly TRBD2 for D (6 bases). The CDR3 runs to 14 residues. The germline V gene encodes CDR1 MNHEY and CDR2 SVGAGI. Between the trimmed V and J ends, which lost 6 bases and 3 bases, there was a span of 13 bases. DNA for the CDR3: TGTGCCAGCAGAAAGGAGGGTAAGACAGATACGCAGTATTTT. Translated, it gives CASRKEGKTDTQYF.

CDR3 DNA: TGTGCCAGCAGCTTAGTACCCGGGGCTGGCGGGGAGCTGTTTTTT. It yields the protein CASSLVPGAGGELFF. This chain uses TRBV7-2 with TRBJ2-2; the D call may be TRBD1 or TRBD2 (5 bases each). Germline loops: CDR1 SGHTA, CDR2 FQGNSA. The V gene lost 1 base and the J gene lost 7 bases, with 13 bases spanning the gap. CDR3 length: 15 residues.

The J gene is TRBJ1-4, the V gene TRBV7-2; no clear D. CDR3 length: 14 amino acids. Germline V gives CDR1 SGHTA, CDR2 FQGNSA. With 2 bases removed from V and 8 bases from J, the gap between germline ends came to 12 bases. CDR3 sequence (DNA): TGTGCCAGCAGCTTAAGACCCGCCAGCGAAAAACTGTTTTTT. This sequence encodes CASSLRPASEKLFF.

The chain joins TRBV30 to TRBJ2-3, with 7 positions matching TRBD2. Germline-derived CDR1 and CDR2 are GTSNPN and SVGIG (reference sequence). V lost 3 bases and J lost 5; bases outside the gene matches: 2. There are 12 residues in the CDR3. CDR3 sequence (DNA): TGTGCCTGGAGCTCTAGCGGAGATACGCAGTATTTT. Protein: CAWSSSGDTQYF. Supplemented by reference TRBV30 and TRBJ2-3, the full variable domain reads SQTIHQWPATLVQPVGSPLSLECTVEGTSNPNLYWYRQAAGRGLQLLFYSVGIGQISSEVPQNLSASRPQDRQFILSSKKLLLSDSGFYLCAWSSSGDTQYFGPGTRLTVL.

The gene calls are TRBV7-7 and TRBJ2-3, with 10 bases fitting TRBD1. The CDR3 has 15 residues. Germline CDR1 and CDR2: SSHAT and FNYEAQ (reference sequence). Trimming removed 5 bases from V and 2 bases from J; junction bases left unmatched: 4. The CDR3 spells CASSQGTGVTDTQYF. The CDR3 coding sequence is TGTGCCAGCAGCCAGGGGACAGGGGTCACAGATACGCAGTATTTT.

V gene TRBV25-1 combines with J gene TRBJ2-3, with 7 bases that match TRBD2. The CDR3 totals 18 residues. Germline assignment: CDR1 MGHDK and CDR2 SYGVNS. The trim removed 1 base at V and 1 base at J, leaving 11 bases unmatched. The CDR3 reads CASSESLRGIPGTDTQYF. The CDR3 region has the DNA TGTGCCAGCAGTGAATCCCTGCGGGGGATTCCGGGCACAGATACGCAGTATTTT.

A few counts support this clone. V gene TRBV7-9 combines with J gene TRBJ1-5; the D is unclear. Germline lookup yields CDR1 SEHNR and CDR2 FQNEAQ (reference sequence). This CDR3 is built from 14 residues. V lost 1 base, J lost 1 base, and 5 bases lay in between. The CDR3 DNA is TGTGCCAGCAGCTTAGAGGAGAGCAATCAGCCCCAGCATTTT. Translation: CASSLEESNQPQHF.

The gene calls are TRBV7-6 and TRBJ1-5; D not certain. The ends were cut back, 1 base at V and 3 bases at J, with 7 bases in the middle. From germline, CDR1 is SGHVS and CDR2 FNYEAQ. This CDR3 contains 14 residues. The CDR3 bases are TGTGCCAGCAGCTTAGACTATAACAATCAGCCCCAGCATTTT. Protein: CASSLDYNNQPQHF.

This clone was seen only a few times. Here the CDR3 DNA reads TGTGCCATCAGTGGCGGACAGGGTGGGCAGTACTTC. Its translation is CAISGGQGGQYF. The rearrangement joins TRBV10-3 to TRBJ2-7; the match to TRBD1 covers 8 bases. V dropped 4 bases and J dropped 9; count of bases not matched to a gene: 5. This CDR3 comprises 12 residues. Germline V CDR1 and CDR2: ENHRY, SYGVKD.

The table lists this clone with a count of one. The chain employs TRBV10-2 and TRBJ2-7, with TRBD1 identical over 8 bases. CDR1 is WSHSY, CDR2 SAAADI, per germline. This CDR3 has 14 residues. V gave up 6 bases and J gave up 2 bases; unmatched junction bases: 6. CDR3 coding DNA: TGCGCCAGCAGACCAGGGACAGGCGCCTACGAGCAGTACTTC. It yields the protein CASRPGTGAYEQYF.

The chain combines TRBV19 with TRBJ1-2; 7 nucleotides agree with TRBD1. CDR3 size: 15 residues. Losses at the gene ends were 0 bases for V and 5 bases for J; bases not matched to a gene: 6. Germline V gives CDR1 LNHDA, CDR2 SQIVND (reference sequence). CDR3 region: CASSIEQTGTYGYTF. In nucleotides, the CDR3 is TGTGCCAGTAGTATAGAGCAGACAGGGACATATGGCTACACCTTC.

V and J are TRBV7-2 and TRBJ1-4; the D gene is possibly TRBD1 (5 bases). CDR1 is SGHTA, CDR2 FQGNSA, per germline. CDR3 length equals 13 residues. Trimming took off 1 base at V and 11 bases at J, with 11 bases between the two ends. The CDR3 coding sequence is TGTGCCAGCAGCTTAGGGGGGACTTGGAAACTGTTTTTT. It is translated as CASSLGGTWKLFF.

This clone was counted only a few times. The V gene is TRBV9, the J gene TRBJ2-7; 10 bases are a match to TRBD2. CDR1 is SGDLS, CDR2 YYNGEE, per germline. This CDR3 has 15 residues. With V trimmed by 4 bases and J by 2 bases, 6 bases remained unmatched. CDR3 sequence reads: CASSRSGGPTYEQYF. CDR3 sequence (DNA): TGTGCCAGCAGCCGTAGCGGGGGGCCAACCTACGAGCAGTACTTC.

This clone has just one count. The J gene is TRBJ2-7, the V gene TRBV5-1; 8 bases are shared with TRBD1. Germline V gene data show CDR1 as SGHRS and CDR2 as YFSETQ. The junction had 13 bases not matched to a gene; V was cut back by 4 bases and J by 7 bases. This CDR3 region has 15 residues. CDR3 DNA sequence: TGCGCCAGCAGCGGGAGTAGGCAGGGGGCGGGGGAGCAGTACTTC. It yields the protein CASSGSRQGAGEQYF.

The rearrangement links TRBV7-3 to TRBJ2-1; maybe TRBD2 (6 bases). Trimming pared 0 bases from V and 6 bases from J, leaving 9 bases between. This CDR3 is built from 14 residues. The germline V gene encodes CDR1 SGHTA and CDR2 FQGTGA. This chain's CDR3 is CASSLTSGVNEQFF. The DNA for the CDR3 is TGTGCCAGCAGCTTAACGTCGGGAGTCAATGAGCAGTTCTTC.